Presented here are 26 T cell receptor beta chains from one specimen sequenced in a study of shared clonotypes between healthy human individuals. The table came from immunoSEQ multiplex PCR; TCRdb's copy has only in-frame clones and leaves some out. The sample has approximately 2.3 million clones, 93% seen once. The sequencing sample was made of naive CD4+ T cells from PBMCs. Subset of the sample: CD45RA+ positively selected. The receptors originated from a man between 18 and 35 years old in good health. Some clones in this sample may be carry-over from other donors' samples.

This rearrangement joins TRBV14 to TRBJ2-7; D is perhaps TRBD1 (6 bases). Trimming shortened V by 4 bases and J by 2 bases, and 15 bases separated the two germline ends. CDR1 and CDR2 from the germline V gene are SGHDN and FVKESK. CDR3 length equals 15 residues. The CDR3 DNA follows: TGTGCCAGCAGCCTGAGGGGACAACCTACCTACGAGCAGTACTTC. This translates into CASSLRGQPTYEQYF.

The genes are TRBV7-6 and TRBJ2-1; maybe TRBD1 (6 bases). The CDR3 has 17 residues. CDR1 is SGHVS and CDR2 is FNYEAQ in the germline V gene. Between the trimmed V and J ends, which lost 5 bases and 2 bases, there was a span of 19 bases. The DNA of the CDR3 is TGTGCCAGCAGCAAGCGCAGGGGAAGCAAACCCTACAATGAGCAGTTCTTC. This codes for CASSKRRGSKPYNEQFF.

This clone appeared once. The chain is built from TRBV7-3 and TRBJ2-3; no reliable D call. The CDR3 has 14 amino acids. V was shortened by 5 bases and J by 3 bases, with 12 bases between the two germline ends. CDR1 SGHTA and CDR2 FQGTGA come from the germline V gene. This CDR3 reads CASSPRQRTDTQYF. CDR3 DNA: TGTGCCAGCAGCCCACGGCAGAGAACAGATACGCAGTATTTT.

In this sample, this clone turned up a few times. The chain links TRBV11-2 to TRBJ1-1; tentative D call: TRBD1 (5 bases). CDR1 SGHAT and CDR2 FQNNGV come from the germline V gene. This CDR3 has 11 residues. V was pared by 9 bases and J by 5 bases, with 10 bases between. The CDR3 nucleotides are TGTGCCAGTCGCGGGGGAACTGAAGCTTTCTTT. It encodes CASRGGTEAFF.

The chain uses TRBV7-2 and TRBJ2-5, with D possibly matching TRBD2 (6 bases). CDR3 length: 15 amino acids. V was cut by 3 bases and J by 3 bases, with 14 bases left in between. Germline CDR1 reads SGHTA; CDR2 reads FQGNSA. The CDR3 loop is CASSFVGSGEETQYF. Written as DNA, the CDR3 is TGTGCCAGCAGCTTTGTCGGGAGCGGTGAAGAGACCCAGTACTTC.

This clone appeared once. The chain employs TRBV5-1 and TRBJ1-5, with 8 bases lining up with TRBD1. V lost 4 bases, J lost 0 bases, and 3 bases stayed unmatched. Germline V gene sequence: CDR1 SGHRS, CDR2 YFSETQ. The CDR3 spans 15 residues. The CDR3 region is CASSRTGHSNQPQHF. CDR3 nucleotide sequence: TGCGCCAGCAGCCGGACAGGGCATAGCAATCAGCCCCAGCATTTT.

The genes are TRBV9 and TRBJ1-5; TRBD1 is a possible D gene (5 bases). Germline-derived CDR1 and CDR2 are SGDLS and YYNGEE. The CDR3 consists of 15 residues. Trimming took off 4 bases at V and 4 bases at J, with 15 bases between the two ends. The CDR3: CASSPTGTANQPQHF. Here the CDR3 DNA reads TGTGCCAGCAGCCCTACCGGGACTGCTAATCAGCCCCAGCATTTT.

The chain couples TRBV7-3 to TRBJ2-3; tentatively, D is TRBD1 or TRBD2 (6 bases each). Germline V lookup: CDR1 SGHTA, CDR2 FQGTGA. V was pared by 5 bases and J by 0 bases, with 21 bases between. The CDR3 has 18 residues. The CDR3 sequence is CASSPQGGAGKSTDTQYF. Written as DNA, the CDR3 is TGTGCCAGCAGCCCACAGGGAGGTGCAGGGAAGAGCACAGATACGCAGTATTTT. The variable domain in full, with the rest retrieved from reference TRBV7-3 and TRBJ2-3, is GAGVSQTPSNKVTEKGKYVELRCDPISGHTALYWYRQSLGQGPEFLIYFQGTGAADDSGLPNDRFFAVRPEGSVSTLKIQRTERGDSAVYLCASSPQGGAGKSTDTQYFGPGTRLTVL.

The chain employs TRBV23-1 and TRBJ1-5, with D maybe TRBD1 (6 bases). TRBV23-1 is an ORF, and what it does is uncertain. The CDR3 covers 16 residues. Trimming left V 4 bases short and J 3 bases short, with 16 bases between. The CDR3 reads CASSPTDRCDNQPQHF. The CDR3 nucleotides read TGCGCCAGCAGTCCGACCGACAGGTGTGACAATCAGCCCCAGCATTTT.

The chain links TRBV6-1 to TRBJ1-1; unclear D gene. Germline V CDR1 and CDR2: MNHNS, SASEGT. With 6 bases removed from V and 9 bases from J, the gap between germline ends came to 14 bases. The length of the CDR3 is 12 residues. DNA for the CDR3: TGTGCCAGCAGCGACCCCGACACCCAAGCTTTCTTT. Amino acid sequence: CASSDPDTQAFF.

The chain combines TRBV5-1 with TRBJ2-3; D remains unclear. This CDR3 contains 15 residues. The germline V and J ends were trimmed by 6 bases and 0 bases, with 14 bases remaining between them. The V gene's germline CDR1 is SGHRS and CDR2 YFSETQ. In nucleotides, the CDR3 is TGCGCCAGCACATGGTCAGTGATCAGCACAGATACGCAGTATTTT. Amino acid sequence: CASTWSVISTDTQYF.

This sequence joins TRBV11-1 and TRBJ2-5; no definite D call. The CDR3 contains 13 residues. Germline V gives CDR1 SGHAT, CDR2 FQDESV (reference sequence). V lost 5 bases, J lost 2 bases, and 9 bases lay in between. CDR3 protein: CASSPRSQETQYF. The CDR3 DNA is TGTGCCAGCAGCCCAAGATCGCAAGAGACCCAGTACTTC.

About this clone: This same CDR3 is encoded by further DNA sequences in the sample. This sequence joins TRBV11-2 and TRBJ2-1; 7 bases fit TRBD2. Germline loops: CDR1 SGHAT, CDR2 FQNNGV. The CDR3 loop spans 15 amino acids. Unmatched junction bases numbered 4, after V lost 1 base and J lost 4 bases. CDR3 sequence reads: CASSLAGGGYNEQFF. DNA for the CDR3: TGTGCCAGCAGCTTAGCGGGAGGCGGTTACAATGAGCAGTTCTTC.

The rearrangement links TRBV7-8 to TRBJ2-5; possibly TRBD1 or TRBD2 for D (5 bases each). Germline assignment: CDR1 SGHVS and CDR2 FQNEAQ. The CDR3 loop spans 15 amino acids. V lost 3 bases to trimming and J lost 0 bases, with 11 bases between them. In DNA, the CDR3 is TGTGCCAGCAGCTTCGGGACGGCGTACCAAGAGACCCAGTACTTC. Its protein product is CASSFGTAYQETQYF. The full variable domain, with the rest looked up from reference TRBV7-8 and TRBJ2-5, is GAGVSQSPRYKVAKRGQDVALRCDPISGHVSLFWYQQALGQGPEFLTYFQNEAQLDKSGLPSDRFFAERPEGSVSTLKIQRTQQEDSAVYLCASSFGTAYQETQYFGPGTRLLVL.

The DNA of the CDR3 is TGTGCCAGCAGCTTGGGGGGACACCACTACGAGCAGTACTTC. The encoded protein is CASSLGGHHYEQYF. V gene TRBV5-6 combines with J gene TRBJ2-7; D possibly corresponds to TRBD1 (6 bases). Trimming pared 0 bases from V and 3 bases from J, leaving 10 bases between. Germline CDR1 and CDR2: SGHDT and YYEEEE. This CDR3 region has 14 residues.

The chain uses TRBV18 and TRBJ2-7, with TRBD1 identical over 9 bases. The CDR3 is made up of 15 amino acids. Germline CDR1 is KGHSH and CDR2 is LQKENI. Unmatched junction bases numbered 8, after V lost 3 bases and J lost 5 bases. The CDR3 here is CASSPTGGADHEQYF. As DNA, the CDR3 is TGTGCCAGCTCACCTACAGGGGGCGCCGACCACGAGCAGTACTTC.

The rearrangement uses TRBV28 and TRBJ2-7; D uncertain. The germline gives CDR1 MDHEN, CDR2 SYDVKM. The germline V and J ends were trimmed by 5 bases and 5 bases, with 19 bases remaining between them. The CDR3 extends over 15 amino acids. The DNA of the CDR3 is TGTGCCAGCAGTCCCAAACCCCGCATAGGTCACGAGCAGTACTTC. As protein: CASSPKPRIGHEQYF.

This clone has just a few counts. The chain joins TRBV7-2 to TRBJ1-1; 10 nucleotides match TRBD1. V gave up 5 bases and J gave up 5 bases; unmatched junction bases: 11. The CDR3 totals 16 residues. Looked up from germline, CDR1 is SGHTA and CDR2 is FQGNSA. CDR3 region: CASSTQGTGVGTEAFF. The CDR3 bases are TGTGCCAGCAGCACTCAAGGGACAGGGGTTGGGACTGAAGCTTTCTTT.

V and J are TRBV10-3 and TRBJ1-5, with 8 positions matching TRBD1. CDR3 length equals 14 residues. Germline V gene data show CDR1 as ENHRY and CDR2 as SYGVKD. J was trimmed by 6 bases and V by 4 bases; bases with no gene match: 5. The CDR3 DNA follows: TGTGCCATCAGTGCGGACAGGGTTCTTCAGCCCCAGCATTTT. This sequence encodes CAISADRVLQPQHF.

This sequence joins TRBV18 and TRBJ1-1, with 7 bases matching TRBD1. Germline CDR1 and CDR2: KGHSH and LQKENI. This CDR3 is built from 15 residues. V lost 4 bases, J lost 1 base, and 6 bases stayed unmatched. CDR3 coding DNA: TGTGCCAGCTCACTGATACAGGGGTCGAACACTGAAGCTTTCTTT. Translation: CASSLIQGSNTEAFF.

Details on this clone: The same CDR3 is also encoded by other DNA sequences in this sample. This sequence joins TRBV2 and TRBJ1-2, with D possibly TRBD1 on 5 matching bases. Trimming removed 8 bases at V and 0 bases at J, with 10 bases between. CDR3 length: 13 amino acids. The germline gives CDR1 SNHLY, CDR2 FYNNEI. The DNA of the CDR3 is TGTGCCAGCTCGACAGAATCTAACTATGGCTACACCTTC. Its protein is CASSTESNYGYTF.

The V and J genes are TRBV4-2 and TRBJ2-7, with D perhaps TRBD1 or TRBD2 (6 bases each). The CDR3 runs to 15 residues. V lost 4 bases and J 3 bases, leaving 16 bases between the germline ends. Germline CDR1 LGHNA, CDR2 YNFKEQ. Here the CDR3 reads CASSPGASDLYEQYF. Here the CDR3 DNA reads TGTGCCAGCAGCCCAGGGGCTAGCGACCTCTACGAGCAGTACTTC.

CDR3 region: CASSPGSSYNEQFF. DNA for the CDR3: TGTGCCAGCAGTCCGGGAAGCTCCTACAATGAGCAGTTCTTC. The chain is built from TRBV6-4 and TRBJ2-1, with D possibly matching TRBD2 (5 bases). CDR1 is MRHNA and CDR2 is SNTAGT in the germline V gene. Trimming shortened V by 5 bases and J by 0 bases, and 8 bases separated the two germline ends. The CDR3 loop spans 14 amino acids.

About this clone itself: At the DNA level, this CDR3 is encoded by other sequences in the same sample as well. The chain has TRBV6-5 and TRBJ2-7; 8 bases map to TRBD1. Germline V gives CDR1 MNHEY, CDR2 SVGAGI. This CDR3 is built from 15 residues. V lost 5 bases to trimming and J lost 1 base; unmatched junction nucleotides: 7. This CDR3 reads CASSRDRDRSYEQYF. For the CDR3, the DNA is TGTGCCAGCAGTCGCGATCGGGACAGGTCCTACGAGCAGTACTTC.

A word on this clone: One end of the junction fails to match germline, which may point to a read error. The chain carries TRBV5-4 and TRBJ2-3; D is unclear. Looked up from germline, CDR1 is SGHNT and CDR2 is YYREEE (reference sequence). CDR3 length: 12 amino acids. Here the CDR3 DNA reads TGTGCCAGCAGCTTGGATCGGACGTACTCCAGTTTT. It encodes CASSLDRTYSSF.

J is TRBJ1-2 and V is TRBV7-3; TRBD1 matches at 10 bases. With 5 bases clipped from V and 5 bases from J, the junction kept 2 bases outside the gene matches. The CDR3 totals 13 residues. CDR1 and CDR2 (germline): SGHTA, FQGTGA. The CDR3 DNA sequence: TGTGCCAGCAGCGCGGGACAGGGGTATGGCTACACCTTC. Translated: CASSAGQGYGYTF.